This record concerns one T cell receptor (beta chain) sequence. Germline CDR1 SGHRS, CDR2 YFSETQ. The V and J ends lost 9 bases and 8 bases respectively, with 22 bases between them. This CDR3 is 14 amino acids long. This entry comes from a study of blood T cell repertoires in COVID-19. Clones were sequenced by immunoSEQ multiplex PCR, and TCRdb holds only the in-frame ones, with some missing. The sample has about half a million clones, roughly nine tenths seen once. The sample taken for sequencing was PBMCs or T cells enriched from blood (not recorded which). The rearrangement joins TRBV5-1 to TRBJ2-3; D remains unclear. This receptor was identified in a woman in her sixties or seventies who had recovered from COVID-19. The CDR3 here is CATRNPASPGTQYF. The CDR3 bases are TGCGCCACCCGTAACCCCGCCTCTCCCGGTACGCAGTATTTT.